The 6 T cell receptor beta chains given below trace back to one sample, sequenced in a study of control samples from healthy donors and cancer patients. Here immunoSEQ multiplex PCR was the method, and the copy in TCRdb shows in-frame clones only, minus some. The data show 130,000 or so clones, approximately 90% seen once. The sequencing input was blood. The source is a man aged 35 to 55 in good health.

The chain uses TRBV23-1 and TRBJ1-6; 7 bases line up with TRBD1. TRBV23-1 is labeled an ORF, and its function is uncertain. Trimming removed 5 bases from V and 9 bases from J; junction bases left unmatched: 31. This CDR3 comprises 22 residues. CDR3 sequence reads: CASSGVGGGGYFVHPGGSPLHF. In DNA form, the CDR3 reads TGCGCCAGCAGTGGGGTCGGGGGAGGCGGGTATTTCGTGCATCCAGGGGGTTCACCCCTCCACTTT.

CDR3 in amino acids: CASSYPLGQGSNEQFF. Here the CDR3 DNA reads TGTGCCAGCAGTTACCCCCTGGGACAGGGTTCAAATGAGCAGTTCTTC. V usage is TRBV6-6 and J usage is TRBJ2-1, with 9 bases lining up with TRBD1. Germline V gene lookup returns CDR1 MNHNY and CDR2 SVGAGI (reference sequence). V trimming: 2 bases; J trimming: 7 bases; junction bases outside the gene matches: 9. This CDR3 has 16 amino acids.

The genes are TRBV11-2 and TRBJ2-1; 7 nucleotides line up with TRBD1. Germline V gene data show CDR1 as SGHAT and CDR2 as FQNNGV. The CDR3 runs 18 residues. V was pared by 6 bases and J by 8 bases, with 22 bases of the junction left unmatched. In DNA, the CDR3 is TGTGCCAGCAGTTCACCCTTCAAACAGGCGGACCAGGGGGATGAGCAGTTCTTC. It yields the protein CASSSPFKQADQGDEQFF.

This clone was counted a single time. The CDR3 protein is CASSWGTSHFNEQFF. The DNA for the CDR3 is TGTGCCAGCAGCTGGGGGACTAGCCATTTCAATGAGCAGTTCTTC. The V gene is TRBV5-6, the J gene TRBJ2-1; 9 nucleotides match TRBD2. This CDR3 is 15 amino acids long. Trimming at V came to 3 bases and at J to 6 bases, leaving 7 bases not matched to a gene. CDR1 and CDR2 from the germline V gene are SGHDT and YYEEEE.

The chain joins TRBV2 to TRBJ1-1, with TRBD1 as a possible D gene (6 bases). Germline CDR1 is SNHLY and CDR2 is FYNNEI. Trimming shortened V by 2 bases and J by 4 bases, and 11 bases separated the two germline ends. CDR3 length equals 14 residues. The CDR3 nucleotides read TGTGCCAGCAGTGAATGGGGGGCGAGCACTGAAGCTTTCTTT. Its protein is CASSEWGASTEAFF.

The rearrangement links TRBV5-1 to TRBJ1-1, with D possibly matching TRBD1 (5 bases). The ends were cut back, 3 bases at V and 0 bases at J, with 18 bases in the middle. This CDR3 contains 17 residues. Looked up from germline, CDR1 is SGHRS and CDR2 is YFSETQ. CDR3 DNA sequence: TGCGCCAGCAGCTCGCGTGACAGCTTGAACATGAACACTGAAGCTTTCTTT. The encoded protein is CASSSRDSLNMNTEAFF.